Listed here are 5 T cell receptor beta chains from one sample, sequenced in a study of cytomegalovirus exposure and HLA in healthy donors (dated by TCRdb to 2016 to 2017). The library was built by means of the immunoSEQ multiplex PCR assay. For the multiplex PCR, a mixture combining 60 forward primers for TCR Vbeta segments and 13 reverse primers for TCR Jbeta segments was used. As stored in TCRdb, this immuneACCESS dataset retains in-frame rearrangements with V and J assigned. A fraction of the clones does not appear; measured against another copy, unresolved V genes explain less than half of the discrepancy, and the remainder lacks a known reason. This sample is represented by 150,000 to 200,000 clones; around three quarters of them were singletons. Less than 15% of the sample comes from the top ten. Source material: PBMCs. These receptors were obtained from a woman in her twenties or thirties in good health and CMV-seropositive.

This chain uses TRBV6-1 with TRBJ2-6; tentative D call: TRBD1 (7 bases). The CDR3 runs 13 residues. Germline assignment: CDR1 MNHNS and CDR2 SASEGT. Trimming took off 11 bases at V and 1 base at J, with 9 bases between the two ends. For the CDR3, the DNA is TGTGCCCAGGGGGGTTCTGGGGCCAACGTCCTGACTTTC. Its translation is CAQGGSGANVLTF.

The genes are TRBV18 and TRBJ2-3, with 9 bases identical to TRBD1. Germline trimming cut 1 base from V and 1 base from J; bases unmatched to any gene: 0. The CDR3 spans 15 residues. CDR1 is KGHSH, CDR2 LQKENI, per germline. The CDR3 DNA reads as TGTGCCAGCTCACCACGGGACAGGGGCACAGATACGCAGTATTTT. Residues: CASSPRDRGTDTQYF.

This CDR3 is CAVRRGEGNQPQHF. CDR3 DNA sequence: TGTGCCGTCCGACGGGGGGAGGGAAATCAGCCCCAGCATTTT. The V and J genes are TRBV6-1 and TRBJ1-5; D possibly corresponds to TRBD1 (5 bases). V was cut by 11 bases and J by 4 bases, with 18 bases left in between. Per the germline V gene, CDR1 is MNHNS and CDR2 is SASEGT. The CDR3 is made up of 14 amino acids.

This clone was detected only once. The V call is TRBV5-1, the J call TRBJ2-3; 8 nucleotides match TRBD1. Germline CDR1 is SGHRS and CDR2 is YFSETQ. The trim removed 7 bases at V and 4 bases at J, leaving 17 bases unmatched. There are 17 residues in the CDR3. CDR3 in amino acids: CASGISPDRAKSDTQYF. DNA for the CDR3: TGCGCCAGCGGGATCTCGCCGGACAGGGCTAAATCAGATACGCAGTATTTT.

This clone showed up just once. The J gene is TRBJ2-7, the V gene TRBV29-1; TRBD2 is a possible D gene (5 bases). V lost 4 bases to trimming and J lost 0 bases, with 10 bases between them. The CDR3 covers 13 residues. Germline CDR1 SQVTM, CDR2 ANQGSEA. The CDR3 protein is CSVGSGSSYEQYF. The CDR3 DNA is TGCAGCGTTGGATCGGGAAGCTCCTACGAGCAGTACTTC.